The clone carrying this T cell receptor (beta chain) was recorded many times. Its antigen is currently unknown. Time point indicated: healthy volunteer bleed at 2 weeks. Before extraction, the whole blood was not fractionated, and total RNA was taken from it. During construction of the library, unique molecular identifiers were attached to individual cDNA molecules for quantitative, reproducible TCR counting. A single record per CDR3 protein comes from TCRdb applying MiXCR to the RACE reads. Of around 45,000 distinct CDR3 sequences listed, 4.4% are singletons. This entry comes from a study of human T cells and chemical hapten exposure. For the study at large: Variation in per-sample TCR yields came mainly from small pooled library volume differences.

From germline, CDR1 is SGHRS and CDR2 YFSETQ. Unmatched junction bases numbered 6, after V lost 3 bases and J lost 1 base. This CDR3 spans 16 amino acids. Study-wide points: No alteration of TCRs above 1 in 1000 frequency was seen with DPC sensitization.

The J gene is TRBJ2-1, the V gene TRBV5-1; TRBD2 agrees at 8 bases. The specimen sequenced was whole blood. The source is a human donor in good health. Some clones in this sample may be carry-over from other donors' samples. The CDR3 sequence: CASSSLAGQSYNEQFF. The CDR3 DNA follows: TGCGCCAGCAGCTCCCTAGCGGGTCAGTCCTACAATGAGCAGTTCTTC.